A single T cell receptor beta chain is shown here with its context. Its target is unknown. Data came from immunoSEQ multiplex PCR; TCRdb stores just in-frame clones and leaves some out. Here the sample spans tens of thousands of clones, about 94% being singletons. Germline CDR1 reads MNHEY; CDR2 reads SMNVEV (reference sequence). The germline V and J ends were trimmed by 0 bases and 4 bases, with 9 bases remaining between them. The CDR3 spans 14 residues. This specimen comes from a study of siplizumab effects on memory and regulatory T cells. Points from the study as a whole: Whether the proliferating Tregs (from siplizumab cultures) were suppressive was not confirmed.

Sequenced material: non-Treg CD4+ T cells sorted from blood. This sequence joins TRBV27 and TRBJ1-2; maybe TRBD1 (5 bases). The sequence derives from a human donor in good health. As DNA, the CDR3 is TGTGCCAGCAGTTTATCGGGGCCGCCCTATGGCTACACCTTC. This sequence encodes CASSLSGPPYGYTF.